This T cell receptor (beta chain) was identified in a study of post-analysis software for immune sequencing data. As for the study in general: Patients had relapsing-remitting, secondary progressive or progressive-relapsing multiple sclerosis; some lacked subtype. Overall study findings and caveats: Significantly lower normalized Chao1 diversity was seen in multiple sclerosis patients than in controls. Pronounced co-clustering by F measure was evident among identically batched samples.

A word on this clonotype: The target antigen is unknown.

Prepared libraries of TCR beta cDNA carried unique molecular identifiers. Roughly 500,000 cDNA molecules were obtained per 1 to 10 million input T cells. TCRdb passed the PCR reads through MiXCR, listing each CDR3 protein once. The sample holds some 800,000 distinct CDR3 sequences, around 45% seen once. Sequences were obtained from blood. This receptor was identified in a girl under 18 with multiple sclerosis.

CDR3 sequence (DNA): TGCGCCAGCAGCCAACCGGGACTCCGGATCCCAGATACGCAGTATTTT. It translates to CASSQPGLRIPDTQYF. The rearrangement uses TRBV4-1 and TRBJ2-3; possibly TRBD2 for D (6 bases). From germline, CDR1 is MGHRA and CDR2 YSYEKL. The CDR3 totals 16 residues. Trimming pared 2 bases from V and 4 bases from J, leaving 16 bases between.